One and the same sample provided the 2 T cell receptor beta chains below, sequenced in a study of identical twins. TCRdb re-analysed the 5' RACE reads in MiXCR, keeping a single row per CDR3 protein. Of about 550,000 distinct CDR3 sequences in the sample, approximately 20% are singletons; the top ten hold 0.45% to 0.5%. These data were also reused for a study on yellow fever vaccine responses in identical twins.

Material: CD4+ T cells sorted from blood. The receptors derive from a woman between 18 and 29 years old in good health.

In its sample, this clonotype was seen a few times. CDR3 sequence reads: CASSVVWHEQFF. The CDR3 nucleotides are TGTGCCAGCAGCGTGGTGTGGCATGAGCAGTTCTTC. The J gene is TRBJ2-1, the V gene TRBV11-2, with D unresolved. Germline lookup yields CDR1 SGHAT and CDR2 FQNNGV. Trimming took 5 bases from V and 8 from J, leaving 10 bases between them. CDR3 length equals 12 residues. Full variable domain (remainder filled in from reference TRBV11-2 and TRBJ2-1): EAGVAQSPRYKIIEKRQSVAFWCNPISGHATLYWYQQILGQGPKLLIQFQNNGVVDDSQLPKDRFSAERLKGVDSTLKIQPAKLEDSAVYLCASSVVWHEQFFGPGTRLTVL.

This chain connects TRBV20-1 to TRBJ2-7; 10 bases fit TRBD2. CDR3 size: 14 residues. Losses at the gene ends were 0 bases for V and 3 bases for J; bases not matched to a gene: 2. The germline gives CDR1 DFQATT, CDR2 SNEGSKA (reference sequence). The CDR3 is CSAREPSGSYEQYF. CDR3 nucleotides: TGCAGTGCTAGAGAGCCTAGCGGGAGCTACGAGCAGTACTTC.